Described below is a single TCR beta chain sequence and its context. This sample was included in a study of blood T cell repertoires in COVID-19. Overall study: The cDNA or gDNA used as material had been derived from T cells, B-cell-depleted T cells, or PBMCs.

Germline CDR1 is SGHNT and CDR2 is YYREEE (reference sequence). The V gene lost 1 base and the J gene lost 0 bases, with 4 bases spanning the gap. CDR3 length equals 13 residues. Study processing details: Amplification of reference gene primers was used by the study to estimate nucleated cell counts. Sequencing used immunoSEQ multiplex PCR; TCRdb keeps in-frame clones, though not all of them. From that table come the V and J calls and clone size; the DNA was used to work out D and trimming. The repertoire consists of roughly 72,000 clones, with 88% occurring once and the leading ten covering 45%. Sequenced: peripheral blood. The receptor comes from a human donor in a cohort sampled during active COVID-19. J is TRBJ1-2 and V is TRBV5-4, with D unclear. The chain's CDR3 is CASSLNSNYGYTF. The DNA for the CDR3 is TGTGCCAGCAGCTTGAACTCTAACTATGGCTACACCTTC.